These 17 T cell receptor beta chains were sequenced from one sample in a study of shared clonotypes between healthy human individuals (dated by TCRdb to the early 2020s). Receptor amplification or capture employed the immunoSEQ multiplex PCR assay. The table was pulled from immuneACCESS by TCRdb, which kept in-frame rearrangements only. Such tables lose some clones; where checked, under half of the loss comes from unresolved V genes, and the rest has no known cause. The sample has roughly 500,000 clones on record, about 84% of them singletons. The ten largest clones represent about 12% of the sample. Sequenced sample: PBMCs. All receptors derive from a woman aged 40-49 years in good health. Some clones in this sample may be carry-over from other donors' samples.

The chain is built from TRBV5-1 and TRBJ2-1; 8 bases are shared with TRBD1. Germline V gene lookup returns CDR1 SGHRS and CDR2 YFSETQ. V lost 0 bases, J lost 9 bases, and 11 bases stayed unmatched. The CDR3 loop spans 16 amino acids. The CDR3 protein is CASSLARQGRIPEQFF. The CDR3 coding sequence is TGCGCCAGCAGCTTGGCCAGACAGGGGAGGATCCCTGAGCAGTTCTTC.

The rearrangement uses TRBV6-6 and TRBJ1-3, with 11 bases lining up with TRBD1. Germline V gene lookup returns CDR1 MNHNY and CDR2 SVGAGI (reference sequence). The CDR3 sequence is 16 residues long. The V segment lost 4 bases and the J segment 4 bases; nucleotides outside the gene matches: 6. Here the CDR3 reads CASSLVGQGVGNTIYF. CDR3 nucleotide sequence: TGTGCCAGCAGTTTGGTGGGACAGGGGGTAGGAAACACCATATATTTT.

A word on this clone: Other DNA variants within this sample encode the same CDR3. The chain combines TRBV5-1 with TRBJ2-5; D gene ambiguous. Germline assignment: CDR1 SGHRS and CDR2 YFSETQ. The CDR3 runs 12 residues. V was clipped by 0 bases and J by 4 bases, with 4 bases between them. CDR3 nucleotides: TGCGCCAGCAGCTTGGTTGGAGAGACCCAGTACTTC. It encodes CASSLVGETQYF.

The chain recombines TRBV2 with TRBJ1-2; 7 bases align to TRBD1. V dropped 7 bases and J dropped 4; count of bases not matched to a gene: 9. CDR3 length: 14 amino acids. CDR1 and CDR2 from the germline V gene are SNHLY and FYNNEI. The DNA of the CDR3 is TGTGCCAGCAATCGCCCAGGGACAGTCTATGGCTACACCTTC. Amino acid sequence: CASNRPGTVYGYTF.

The chain is built from TRBV5-1 and TRBJ1-2; 7 bases match TRBD1. CDR1 SGHRS and CDR2 YFSETQ come from the germline V gene. J lost 4 bases, V lost 4 bases, and 10 bases had no gene match. This CDR3 is built from 15 residues. The CDR3 spells CASSTTGDVGYGYTF. In nucleotides, the CDR3 is TGCGCCAGCAGCACCACAGGGGACGTGGGCTATGGCTACACCTTC.

This clone was seen a single time. A far larger clone differs by one base, so this is likely a read error. The chain employs TRBV29-1 and TRBJ2-3; TRBD2 matches at 9 bases. The CDR3 consists of 15 residues. Looked up from germline, CDR1 is SQVTM and CDR2 is ANQGSEA. CDR3 nucleotide sequence: TGCGGCGTTGGTTTAGCGGGAGAGATCACAGATACGCAGTATTTT. It translates to CGVGLAGEITDTQYF.

About this clone: A far larger clone is off by one base, so a read error is likely. The genes are TRBV10-2 and TRBJ1-2; TRBD1 might be the D (6 bases). V gave up 2 bases and J gave up 4 bases, with 17 bases separating them. The CDR3 extends over 16 amino acids. Germline-derived CDR1 and CDR2 are WSHSY and SAAADI. The CDR3 DNA follows: TGCGCCAGCAGTGAGACCCCACAGGGTTTGGGCTATGGCTACACCTTC. Protein sequence: CASSETPQGLGYGYTF.

The V call is TRBV15, the J call TRBJ2-3; 10 nucleotides agree with TRBD2. CDR1 and CDR2 (germline): LNHNV, YYDKDF (reference sequence). The CDR3 contains 15 residues. J lost 2 bases, V lost 5 bases, and 4 bases had no gene match. This chain's CDR3 is CATSPLAGFTDTQYF. DNA for the CDR3: TGTGCCACCAGCCCACTAGCGGGATTCACAGATACGCAGTATTTT.

Turning to this clone: It differs at one base from a far larger clone, so likely a read error. The V gene is TRBV7-6, the J gene TRBJ1-1; tentative D call: TRBD1 (5 bases). CDR3 length: 13 amino acids. The V end lost 5 bases, the J end lost 7 bases, and 14 bases lay between the germline ends. Germline V gene sequence: CDR1 SGHVS, CDR2 FNYEAQ. CDR3 DNA: TGTGCCAGCAGCCTACCGACAGAAAGTGAAGCTTTCTTT. Translating it yields CASSLPTESEAFF.

As concerns this clone: Since a far larger clone is one base different, this is likely a read error. Other DNA sequences in this specimen translate into the identical CDR3. The chain joins TRBV5-1 to TRBJ2-2, with 8 bases identical to TRBD2. This CDR3 region has 18 residues. The germline V gene has CDR1 SGHRS and CDR2 YFSETQ. CDR3 loop: CASSLKNRAGENTGELFF. CDR3 in DNA: TGCGCTAGCAGCTTGAAGAATCGAGCGGGAGAGAACACCGGGGAGCTGTTTTTT.

The chain links TRBV7-2 to TRBJ2-4; a possible D gene is TRBD2 (6 bases). With 4 bases removed from V and 6 bases from J, the gap between germline ends came to 19 bases. The CDR3 loop spans 16 amino acids. Per the germline V gene, CDR1 is SGHTA and CDR2 is FQGNSA. The CDR3 sequence is CASSSDSGPSGNIQYF. CDR3 in DNA: TGTGCCAGCAGCTCTGATAGCGGTCCTAGTGGAAACATTCAGTACTTC. Supplemented by reference TRBV7-2 and TRBJ2-4, the full variable domain reads GAGVSQSPSNKVTEKGKDVELRCDPISGHTALYWYRQSLGQGLEFLIYFQGNSAPDKSGLPSDRFSAERTGGSVSTLTIQRTQQEDSAVYLCASSSDSGPSGNIQYFGAGTRLSVL.

Worth noting for this clone: The likely explanation is a read error, given a far larger clone one base away. Other DNA sequences of this sample code for an identical CDR3. The chain joins TRBV2 to TRBJ2-7; TRBD2 might be the D (5 bases). The CDR3 length is 15 residues. With 3 bases removed from V and 4 bases from J, the gap between germline ends came to 16 bases. CDR1 is SNHLY and CDR2 is FYNNEI in the germline V gene. The CDR3 sequence is CASSEGARTPYEQYF. The CDR3 nucleotides read TGTGCCAGCAGTGAGGGTGCAAGGACTCCGTACGAGCAGTACTTC.

The CDR3 is CASGTGGRETQYF. The CDR3 DNA reads TGTGCCAGCGGAACAGGGGGGCGGGAGACCCAGTACTTC. The rearrangement joins TRBV19 to TRBJ2-5; 8 bases are a match to TRBD1. Trimming took 9 bases from V and 5 from J; bases not matched to a gene: 8. Germline V gene data show CDR1 as LNHDA and CDR2 as SQIVND (reference sequence). CDR3 length equals 13 residues.

The chain's CDR3 is CSGGTPYGYTF. DNA for the CDR3: TGCAGCGGGGGGACCCCCTATGGCTACACCTTC. The chain uses TRBV29-1 and TRBJ1-2; D possibly corresponds to TRBD1 (5 bases). V dropped 7 bases and J dropped 4 bases, with 10 bases sitting between them. The CDR3 has 11 amino acids. Germline V gives CDR1 SQVTM, CDR2 ANQGSEA. The whole variable domain, remainder taken from reference TRBV29-1 and TRBJ1-2, is SAVISQKPSRDICQRGTSLTIQCQVDSQVTMMFWYRQQPGQSLTLIATANQGSEATYESGFVIDKFPISRPNLTFSTLTVSNMSPEDSSIYLCSGGTPYGYTFGSGTRLTVV.

V usage is TRBV18 and J usage is TRBJ2-2, with 8 bases aligning to TRBD1. Germline values: CDR1 KGHSH, CDR2 LQKENI. This CDR3 is 16 amino acids long. V lost 3 bases, J lost 1 base, and 4 bases stayed unmatched. CDR3 DNA sequence: TGTGCCAGCTCACCCTTCGGGACAGGGAACACCGGGGAGCTGTTTTTT. Protein: CASSPFGTGNTGELFF. The full variable domain, rest sourced from reference TRBV18 and TRBJ2-2, is NAGVMQNPRHLVRRRGQEARLRCSPMKGHSHVYWYRQLPEEGLKFMVYLQKENIIDESGMPKERFSAEFPKEGPSILRIQQVVRGDSAAYFCASSPFGTGNTGELFFGEGSRLTVL.

This clone showed up just a few times. The chain links TRBV7-6 to TRBJ2-2; TRBD1 is a possible D gene (5 bases). CDR1 SGHVS and CDR2 FNYEAQ come from the germline V gene. V gave up 4 bases and J gave up 5 bases, with 8 bases separating them. The CDR3 is made up of 13 amino acids. The CDR3 spells CASSSRQTGELFF. CDR3 nucleotide sequence: TGTGCCAGCAGCTCAAGACAGACCGGGGAGCTGTTTTTT.

CDR3 residues: CASSSSGESPYQETQYF. The CDR3, as DNA: TGTGCCAGCAGTTCCTCGGGCGAAAGTCCCTACCAAGAGACCCAGTACTTC. J is TRBJ2-5 and V is TRBV28; D is ambiguous. CDR3 length: 17 residues. V shed 4 bases and J shed 0 bases, with 18 bases lying between them. Germline CDR1 and CDR2: MDHEN and SYDVKM. The whole variable domain, filled in from reference TRBV28 and TRBJ2-5, reads DVKVTQSSRYLVKRTGEKVFLECVQDMDHENMFWYRQDPGLGLRLIYFSYDVKMKEKGDIPEGYSVSREKKERFSLILESASTNQTSMYLCASSSSGESPYQETQYFGPGTRLLVL.